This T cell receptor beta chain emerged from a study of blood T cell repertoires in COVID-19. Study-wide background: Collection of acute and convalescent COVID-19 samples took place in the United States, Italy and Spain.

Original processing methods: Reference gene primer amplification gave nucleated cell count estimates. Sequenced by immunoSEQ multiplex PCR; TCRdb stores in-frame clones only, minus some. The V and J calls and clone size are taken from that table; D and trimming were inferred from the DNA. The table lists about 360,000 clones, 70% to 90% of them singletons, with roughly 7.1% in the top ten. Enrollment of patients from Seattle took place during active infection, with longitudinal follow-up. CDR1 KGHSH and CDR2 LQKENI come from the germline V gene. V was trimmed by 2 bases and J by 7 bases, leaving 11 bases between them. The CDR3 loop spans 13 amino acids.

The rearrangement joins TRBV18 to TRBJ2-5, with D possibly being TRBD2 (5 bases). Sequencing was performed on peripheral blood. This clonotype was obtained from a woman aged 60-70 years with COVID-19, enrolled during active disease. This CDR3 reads CASSPGRDGTQYF. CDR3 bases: TGTGCCAGCTCACCAGGGAGAGATGGGACCCAGTACTTC.